These 17 T cell receptor beta chains share one sample of origin, sequenced in a study of PD-1 blockade in classical Hodgkin lymphoma (dated by TCRdb to 2019 to 2021). Library preparation used the immunoSEQ multiplex PCR assay. TCRdb provides this immuneACCESS table in a form limited to in-frame rearrangements. Some clones are lacking; in checked studies, under half of them reflect an unresolved V gene, and why the rest are absent is not known. Across this sample there are 95,000 to 100,000 clones, with 75% to 90% seen only once. The ten most abundant clones make up approximately 6.3% of the sample. The sample's time point label is to be understood as: cycle 2 day 1 (C2D1) of nivolumab. All trial patients had relapsed after autologous stem cell transplantation, with cohorts A, B and C differing in prior brentuximab vedotin exposure. Here the sequenced sample was peripheral blood mononuclear cells (PBMCs), taken before the second cycle of nivolumab. The receptors were sampled from a human donor with classical Hodgkin lymphoma.

The chain has TRBV7-2 and TRBJ1-2, with 8 bases aligning to TRBD1. With V trimmed by 5 bases and J by 2 bases, 7 bases remained unmatched. Germline-derived CDR1 and CDR2 are SGHTA and FQGNSA. This CDR3 has 15 residues. CDR3 residues: CASSTGTGPNYGYTF. CDR3 in DNA: TGTGCCAGCAGCACAGGGACAGGCCCCAACTATGGCTACACCTTC.

The chain carries TRBV29-1 and TRBJ2-7, with 7 bases matching TRBD2. Germline V gene lookup returns CDR1 SQVTM and CDR2 ANQGSEA. V was clipped by 4 bases and J by 7 bases; unmatched bases: 13. The CDR3 covers 14 residues. CDR3: CSVGFRGELGEQYF. The CDR3 DNA sequence: TGCAGCGTTGGCTTTCGGGGGGAGTTGGGTGAGCAGTACTTC.

The chain combines TRBV9 with TRBJ1-2, with a tentative D call TRBD1 (6 bases). There are 15 residues in the CDR3. Germline V lookup: CDR1 SGDLS, CDR2 YYNGEE. Deletions cut 4 bases from V and 0 bases from J, with 13 bases between. CDR3 nucleotides: TGTGCCAGCAGCCAGATGACAGGCGCTAACTATGGCTACACCTTC. It is translated as CASSQMTGANYGYTF.

The chain employs TRBV6-6 and TRBJ1-1; D uncertain. The CDR3 runs 13 residues. V was cut by 5 bases and J by 0 bases, with 7 bases left in between. CDR1 and CDR2 from the germline V gene are MNHNY and SVGAGI (reference sequence). The CDR3 loop is CASSPLMNTEAFF. Here the CDR3 DNA reads TGTGCCAGCAGTCCCTTGATGAACACTGAAGCTTTCTTT.

This chain's CDR3 is CASSLFQTGSTEAFF. CDR3 nucleotide sequence: TGTGCCAGCAGTTTATTTCAGACAGGGAGCACTGAAGCTTTCTTT. The chain has TRBV28 and TRBJ1-1; 7 bases fit TRBD1. Germline V lookup: CDR1 MDHEN, CDR2 SYDVKM. The length of the CDR3 is 15 residues. With V trimmed by 1 base and J by 4 bases, 6 bases remained unmatched.

This clone was seen just once. The chain has TRBV18 and TRBJ1-6; TRBD1 is a possible D gene (6 bases). Trimming removed 5 bases from V and 8 bases from J, with 10 bases in between. The CDR3 extends over 13 amino acids. Germline CDR1 is KGHSH and CDR2 is LQKENI. The CDR3 reads CASSGGIDSPLHF. The CDR3 DNA reads TGTGCCAGCTCAGGGGGCATAGATTCACCCCTCCACTTT.

This CDR3 reads CASSLGRGPYNEQFF. CDR3 nucleotides: TGTGCCAGCAGCTTAGGGCGGGGGCCCTACAATGAGCAGTTCTTC. The gene calls are TRBV7-9 and TRBJ2-1, with D perhaps TRBD2 (7 bases). CDR1 and CDR2 (germline): SEHNR, FQNEAQ (reference sequence). CDR3 size: 15 residues. Trimming removed 1 base from V and 2 bases from J, with 9 bases in between.

This rearrangement joins TRBV6-6 to TRBJ2-2; 8 bases align to TRBD1. V shed 5 bases, J shed 6 bases, and the junction held 5 bases outside the gene matches. Germline CDR1 MNHNY, CDR2 SVGAGI (reference sequence). This CDR3 contains 14 residues. The CDR3 is CASSPPGGSGELFF. CDR3 coding DNA: TGTGCCAGCAGTCCCCCAGGGGGCTCCGGGGAGCTGTTTTTT.

Turning to this clone: Other DNA sequences within the sample encode an identical CDR3. The gene calls are TRBV19 and TRBJ2-7; no firm D call. CDR1 and CDR2 from the germline V gene are LNHDA and SQIVND (reference sequence). CDR3 length: 13 residues. V lost 1 base, J lost 3 bases, and 7 bases lay in between. CDR3 DNA: TGTGCCAGTAGTATAGCTGGGAACTACGAGCAGTACTTC. This encodes CASSIAGNYEQYF. Together with reference TRBV19 and TRBJ2-7, the CDR3 gives the full variable domain: DGGITQSPKYLFRKEGQNVTLSCEQNLNHDAMYWYRQDPGQGLRLIYYSQIVNDFQKGDIAEGYSVSREKKESFPLTVTSAQKNPTAFYLCASSIAGNYEQYFGPGTRLTVT.

This clone was seen more than once but under ten times. The rearrangement links TRBV30 to TRBJ1-5; D not resolved. The CDR3 contains 14 residues. Trimming stripped 3 bases from V and 1 base from J, with 10 bases between. Germline V gene lookup returns CDR1 GTSNPN and CDR2 SVGIG (reference sequence). The CDR3: CAWSWSGSNQPQHF. The CDR3 nucleotides are TGTGCCTGGAGCTGGAGCGGGAGCAATCAGCCCCAGCATTTT.

In this sample, this clone turned up a few times. This chain connects TRBV13 to TRBJ1-6, with TRBD1 as a possible D gene (5 bases). The germline gives CDR1 PRHDT, CDR2 FYEKMQ (reference sequence). The CDR3 runs to 15 residues. V was cut by 5 bases and J by 3 bases, with 11 bases left in between. The DNA for the CDR3 is TGTGCCAGCAGCCGGGGGGAAGGCTATAATTCACCCCTCCACTTT. Amino acid sequence: CASSRGEGYNSPLHF.

The gene calls are TRBV4-3 and TRBJ1-1; 8 nucleotides match TRBD1. Germline assignment: CDR1 LGHNA and CDR2 YSLEER. V lost 4 bases to trimming and J lost 6 bases; unmatched junction nucleotides: 16. CDR3 length: 17 amino acids. CDR3 sequence: CASSRSGTGIGDAEAFF. The CDR3 region has the DNA TGCGCCAGCAGCCGATCCGGGACAGGAATAGGAGACGCTGAAGCTTTCTTT.

This clone was counted once. V gene TRBV27 combines with J gene TRBJ2-7; 8 bases align to TRBD1. Germline V gene sequence: CDR1 MNHEY, CDR2 SMNVEV (reference sequence). V gave up 8 bases and J gave up 9 bases; unmatched junction bases: 9. The CDR3 runs 12 residues. The CDR3 sequence is CASGQGPWVQYF. DNA of the CDR3: TGTGCCAGCGGACAGGGACCTTGGGTGCAGTACTTC.

V and J are TRBV10-1 and TRBJ2-1; a weak D match, TRBD2 (6 bases). The CDR3 runs 16 residues. Between the trimmed V and J ends, which lost 1 base and 0 bases, there was a span of 10 bases. CDR1 and CDR2 from the germline V gene are WNHNN and SYGVQD (reference sequence). The CDR3 sequence: CASSEWRGSSYNEQFF. CDR3 DNA sequence: TGCGCCAGCAGTGAGTGGCGGGGAAGCTCCTACAATGAGCAGTTCTTC.

This clone was counted once. The rearrangement uses TRBV5-1 and TRBJ2-7, with 7 bases fitting TRBD1. After removal of 2 bases from V and 7 bases from J, the junction contained 9 bases not matched to a gene. The germline V gene encodes CDR1 SGHRS and CDR2 YFSETQ. The CDR3 length is 14 residues. CDR3 sequence reads: CASSFAGTVGEQYF. As DNA, the CDR3 is TGCGCCAGCAGCTTTGCAGGGACAGTTGGAGAGCAGTACTTC.

The chain uses TRBV7-6 and TRBJ2-7; 7 bases fit TRBD1. With V trimmed by 4 bases and J by 5 bases, 8 bases remained unmatched. The CDR3 is 14 amino acids. Per the germline V gene, CDR1 is SGHVS and CDR2 is FNYEAQ. The CDR3 is CASSWGTEDDEQYF. CDR3 bases: TGTGCCAGCAGCTGGGGGACAGAGGACGACGAGCAGTACTTC.

The chain employs TRBV11-3 and TRBJ2-5; 7 nucleotides align to TRBD1. This CDR3 is built from 13 residues. The germline gives CDR1 SGHNT, CDR2 YENEEA. The junction had 3 bases not matched to a gene; V was cut back by 5 bases and J by 3 bases. The CDR3 loop is CASSPGTEETQYF. The CDR3 DNA sequence: TGTGCCAGCAGCCCCGGGACAGAAGAGACCCAGTACTTC.